This entry lists 15 T cell receptor beta chains sequenced from one sample in a study of identifying expanded T cells in peripheral blood. Clones were sequenced by immunoSEQ multiplex PCR, and TCRdb holds only the in-frame ones, with some missing. The sample has 70,000 to 100,000 clones, around nine tenths seen once; the top ten hold approximately 3.9%. Sequencing used blood. The receptors stem from a person between 18 and 75 years old in good health.

This clone was observed a single time. The genes are TRBV7-6 and TRBJ1-1, with TRBD1 identical over 7 bases. The germline V gene has CDR1 SGHVS and CDR2 FNYEAQ. Losses at the gene ends were 4 bases for V and 0 bases for J; bases not matched to a gene: 5. The CDR3 totals 15 residues. The CDR3 region has the DNA TGTGCCAGCAGCTCGGCAGGGGGATTGAACACTGAAGCTTTCTTT. It codes for CASSSAGGLNTEAFF.

The chain links TRBV30 to TRBJ2-7; D not certain. V was trimmed by 0 bases and J by 2 bases, leaving 8 bases between them. The CDR3 sequence is 13 residues long. The germline V gene encodes CDR1 GTSNPN and CDR2 SVGIG (reference sequence). This chain's CDR3 is CAWSVLVAYEQYF. The CDR3 DNA sequence: TGTGCCTGGAGTGTACTGGTGGCCTACGAGCAGTACTTC. The entire variable domain, with the rest obtained from reference TRBV30 and TRBJ2-7, is as follows: SQTIHQWPATLVQPVGSPLSLECTVEGTSNPNLYWYRQAAGRGLQLLFYSVGIGQISSEVPQNLSASRPQDRQFILSSKKLLLSDSGFYLCAWSVLVAYEQYFGPGTRLTVT.

The chain couples TRBV9 to TRBJ2-3; no clear D gene. This CDR3 spans 13 amino acids. CDR1 and CDR2 (germline): SGDLS, YYNGEE. V shed 4 bases and J shed 6 bases, with 12 bases lying between them. CDR3 sequence reads: CASSKGWADTQYF. DNA for the CDR3: TGTGCCAGCAGCAAAGGGTGGGCGGATACGCAGTATTTT.

The V and J genes are TRBV5-1 and TRBJ2-3, with D perhaps matching TRBD1 (5 bases). The CDR3 runs 15 residues. Germline CDR1 and CDR2: SGHRS and YFSETQ. Trimming took 0 bases from V and 2 from J, leaving 10 bases between them. Written as DNA, the CDR3 is TGCGCCAGCAGCTTGGACAGGATCGTCACAGATACGCAGTATTTT. This sequence encodes CASSLDRIVTDTQYF. Looking up the rest from reference TRBV5-1 and TRBJ2-3 gives the full variable domain: KAGVTQTPRYLIKTRGQQVTLSCSPISGHRSVSWYQQTPGQGLQFLFEYFSETQRNKGNFPGRFSGRQFSNSRSEMNVSTLELGDSALYLCASSLDRIVTDTQYFGPGTRLTVL.

J is TRBJ2-7 and V is TRBV25-1, with D hard to call. Germline CDR1 is MGHDK and CDR2 is SYGVNS. The CDR3 has 12 amino acids. With 1 base removed from V and 2 bases from J, the gap between germline ends came to 3 bases. Written as DNA, the CDR3 is TGTGCCAGCAGTGAATGGACCTACGAGCAGTACTTC. Translation gives CASSEWTYEQYF.

The count of this clone is one. V gene TRBV5-1 combines with J gene TRBJ2-7; D is undetermined. The CDR3 is 14 amino acids. The germline V gene encodes CDR1 SGHRS and CDR2 YFSETQ. Between the trimmed V and J ends, which lost 4 bases and 2 bases, there was a span of 13 bases. DNA for the CDR3: TGCGCCAGCAGCCGGTCGACTGGGACCTACGAGCAGTACTTC. As protein: CASSRSTGTYEQYF.

The rearrangement joins TRBV18 to TRBJ1-1, with 7 nucleotides matching TRBD1. The V segment lost 4 bases and the J segment 4 bases; nucleotides outside the gene matches: 12. CDR3 length: 16 residues. Germline lookup yields CDR1 KGHSH and CDR2 LQKENI. DNA for the CDR3: TGTGCCAGCTCACGTGATCGGGACAGACCGAGCACTGAAGCTTTCTTT. The encoded protein is CASSRDRDRPSTEAFF.

The chain carries TRBV28 and TRBJ2-7; D is tentatively TRBD1 or TRBD2 (5 bases each). Trimming stripped 8 bases from V and 1 base from J, with 18 bases between. The CDR3 length is 15 residues. CDR1 is MDHEN and CDR2 is SYDVKM in the germline V gene. DNA for the CDR3: TGTGCCAGCGGGGGAGCGTCTACCCTTTCCTACGAGCAGTACTTC. This gives the protein CASGGASTLSYEQYF.

In its sample, this clone was seen once. The chain uses TRBV7-9 and TRBJ2-5; D is undetermined. CDR3 length equals 11 residues. CDR1 SEHNR and CDR2 FQNEAQ come from the germline V gene (reference sequence). Trimming removed 1 base at V and 4 bases at J, with 1 base between. CDR3 nucleotide sequence: TGTGCCAGCAGCTTAGTAGAGACCCAGTACTTC. Its protein is CASSLVETQYF.

This chain joins TRBV6-4 and TRBJ2-3; 7 bases fit TRBD1. Germline assignment: CDR1 MRHNA and CDR2 SNTAGT. J gave up 4 bases and V 0 bases, and 1 base lay outside the gene matches. The CDR3 sequence is 14 residues long. CDR3 DNA sequence: TGTGCCAGCAGTGACTCACAGGGGCCAGATACGCAGTATTTT. As protein: CASSDSQGPDTQYF.

In this sample, this clone turned up once. The chain uses TRBV6-5 and TRBJ1-5; a possible D gene is TRBD1 (6 bases). Germline lookup yields CDR1 MNHEY and CDR2 SVGAGI. This CDR3 comprises 15 residues. The ends were cut back, 2 bases at V and 6 bases at J, with 14 bases in the middle. CDR3 DNA: TGTGCCAGCAGTTACACGACAGGATTGGGTCAGCCCCAGCATTTT. It translates to CASSYTTGLGQPQHF.

The chain is built from TRBV13 and TRBJ1-3, with D possibly being TRBD1 (6 bases). V gave up 4 bases and J gave up 3 bases, with 13 bases separating them. The length of the CDR3 is 15 residues. Germline CDR1 reads PRHDT; CDR2 reads FYEKMQ (reference sequence). The CDR3 sequence: CASSSQGLGGNTIYF. The CDR3 DNA follows: TGTGCCAGCAGCTCACAGGGTCTAGGTGGAAACACCATATATTTT.

A few counts support this clone. The chain joins TRBV6-5 to TRBJ1-5; D is possibly TRBD1 (6 bases). The CDR3 has 13 residues. Trimming took off 6 bases at V and 3 bases at J, with 9 bases between the two ends. The germline gives CDR1 MNHEY, CDR2 SVGAGI. CDR3 bases: TGTGCCAGCAGACAGGGAGTCAATCAGCCCCAGCATTTT. The encoded protein is CASRQGVNQPQHF.

The rearrangement links TRBV19 to TRBJ1-6; 8 bases agree with TRBD1. Germline trimming cut 5 bases from V and 8 bases from J; bases unmatched to any gene: 8. Germline V CDR1 and CDR2: LNHDA, SQIVND (reference sequence). The CDR3 contains 15 residues. The chain's CDR3 is CASSLRTGLDSPLHF. CDR3 bases: TGTGCCAGTAGTCTCAGGACAGGGCTGGATTCACCCCTCCACTTT. Based on the CDR3 plus reference TRBV19 and TRBJ1-6, the full variable domain is DGGITQSPKYLFRKEGQNVTLSCEQNLNHDAMYWYRQDPGQGLRLIYYSQIVNDFQKGDIAEGYSVSREKKESFPLTVTSAQKNPTAFYLCASSLRTGLDSPLHFGNGTRLTVT.

The V and J genes are TRBV12-2 and TRBJ1-2; the table gives TRBD1 as D, unverified against the DNA. TRBV12-2 is classified as a pseudogene. This CDR3 is 15 amino acids long. CDR3 residues: CASRLLGQKNYGYTF. CDR3 nucleotides: TGTGCAAGTCGCTTACTGGGACAGAAAAACTATGGCTACACCTTC.